Presented here are 12 T cell receptor beta chains from one specimen sequenced in a study of blood T cell repertoires in COVID-19. Only in-frame clones appear in the TCRdb table, and some are missing; sequencing was by immunoSEQ multiplex PCR. The sample includes 250,000 to 350,000 clones, about 85% of them seen just once. The sequenced sample consisted of peripheral blood. These receptors were collected from a woman aged 45 to 65 who had recovered from COVID-19.

This clone showed up just a few times. V and J are TRBV7-9 and TRBJ2-5; 7 bases match TRBD1. This CDR3 region has 18 residues. V lost 2 bases and J lost 4; bases outside the gene matches: 16. From germline, CDR1 is SEHNR and CDR2 FQNEAQ (reference sequence). CDR3 nucleotides: TGTGCCAGCAGCTTATCGCTTCGAAAGGGGGCGACTCCAGAGACCCAGTACTTC. It specifies CASSLSLRKGATPETQYF. Based on the CDR3 plus reference TRBV7-9 and TRBJ2-5, the full variable domain is DTGVSQNPRHKITKRGQNVTFRCDPISEHNRLYWYRQTLGQGPEFLTYFQNEAQLEKSRLLSDRFSAERPKGSFSTLEIQRTEQGDSAMYLCASSLSLRKGATPETQYFGPGTRLLVL.

This clone was recorded only once. This rearrangement joins TRBV18 to TRBJ2-5; D is unclear. V dropped 4 bases and J dropped 0 bases, with 6 bases sitting between them. Germline V gives CDR1 KGHSH, CDR2 LQKENI. The CDR3 has 13 amino acids. The CDR3 protein is CASSLKHQETQYF. Here the CDR3 DNA reads TGTGCCAGCTCACTAAAGCACCAAGAGACCCAGTACTTC.

This sequence joins TRBV29-1 and TRBJ1-1; TRBD1 matches at 10 bases. Germline CDR1 reads SQVTM; CDR2 reads ANQGSEA. CDR3 length: 13 residues. V gave up 4 bases and J gave up 4 bases; unmatched junction bases: 3. The CDR3 sequence is CSVGQGAGTEAFF. The CDR3 region has the DNA TGCAGCGTTGGACAGGGGGCAGGCACTGAAGCTTTCTTT.

V gene TRBV6-5 combines with J gene TRBJ2-1; 10 bases match TRBD2. Germline values: CDR1 MNHEY, CDR2 SVGAGI. The CDR3 length is 14 residues. J gave up 5 bases and V 7 bases, and 5 bases lay outside the gene matches. In nucleotides, the CDR3 is TGTGCCAGCAAACCTAGCGGGAGAAACAATGAGCAGTTCTTC. Residues: CASKPSGRNNEQFF.

The rearrangement links TRBV5-1 to TRBJ1-2; 10 bases line up with TRBD1. CDR3 size: 15 residues. V lost 4 bases, J lost 4 bases, and 7 bases stayed unmatched. The V gene's germline CDR1 is SGHRS and CDR2 YFSETQ. Here the CDR3 reads CASSPRTGGSYGYTF. The CDR3 DNA reads as TGCGCCAGCAGCCCAAGGACAGGGGGTAGCTATGGCTACACCTTC.

The chain joins TRBV27 to TRBJ1-2; the D gene is possibly TRBD1 (6 bases). Trimming removed 6 bases at V and 0 bases at J, with 14 bases between. This CDR3 has 15 residues. In germline, CDR1 is MNHEY, CDR2 SMNVEV (reference sequence). CDR3 DNA sequence: TGTGCCAGCAGCCCCAGGACAGCTTCTAACTATGGCTACACCTTC. This encodes CASSPRTASNYGYTF.

The chain has TRBV6-1 and TRBJ2-7; perhaps TRBD2 as D (5 bases). Germline CDR1 is MNHNS and CDR2 is SASEGT. V was clipped by 2 bases and J by 6 bases, with 14 bases between them. The CDR3 is 14 amino acids. The CDR3: CASSESRRGSEQYF. The CDR3 nucleotides are TGTGCCAGCAGTGAAAGTCGTCGGGGAAGCGAGCAGTACTTC.

This chain links TRBV5-8 with TRBJ2-3; 14 bases fit TRBD2. Losses at the gene ends were 4 bases for V and 5 bases for J; bases not matched to a gene: 9. CDR3 size: 17 residues. Germline V lookup: CDR1 SGHTS, CDR2 YDEGEE. The CDR3 DNA is TGTGCCAGCAGCCAGGGACTAGCGGGAGTTTTAGTAGATACGCAGTATTTT. Translating gives CASSQGLAGVLVDTQYF.

This rearrangement joins TRBV10-3 to TRBJ2-2, with TRBD2 matching over 7 bases. The CDR3 runs 14 residues. Germline-derived CDR1 and CDR2 are ENHRY and SYGVKD. V lost 6 bases and J lost 4; bases outside the gene matches: 5. CDR3 amino acids: CAIRSGTSTGELFF. In DNA, the CDR3 is TGTGCCATCAGAAGCGGGACGAGCACCGGGGAGCTGTTTTTT.

The rearrangement uses TRBV6-5 and TRBJ1-1; D is possibly TRBD1 (6 bases). The CDR3 covers 15 residues. V lost 4 bases and J 3 bases, leaving 15 bases between the germline ends. The germline gives CDR1 MNHEY, CDR2 SVGAGI. CDR3 amino acids: CASSSTTGRDTEAFF. As DNA, the CDR3 is TGTGCCAGCAGTTCAACGACAGGAAGGGACACTGAAGCTTTCTTT.

The rearrangement uses TRBV5-6 and TRBJ2-7; 13 nucleotides align to TRBD2. Germline V gene sequence: CDR1 SGHDT, CDR2 YYEEEE. V shed 1 base, J shed 0 bases, and the junction held 7 bases outside the gene matches. The CDR3 sequence is 18 residues long. Written as DNA, the CDR3 is TGTGCCAGCAGCTTGCCCCCTGGACTAGCGGGGGACTCCTACGAGCAGTACTTC. Amino acid sequence: CASSLPPGLAGDSYEQYF.

The V call is TRBV7-2, the J call TRBJ2-3, with 16 bases identical to TRBD2. This CDR3 has 17 amino acids. Unmatched junction bases numbered 6, after V lost 5 bases and J lost 4 bases. The V gene's germline CDR1 is SGHTA and CDR2 FQGNSA. The CDR3 reads CASSLGTSGGAPDTQYF. DNA of the CDR3: TGTGCCAGCAGCCTCGGGACTAGCGGGGGGGCCCCAGATACGCAGTATTTT.